The sequence of this T cell receptor (beta chain) was determined in a study of shared clonotypes between healthy human individuals. The table came from immunoSEQ multiplex PCR; TCRdb's copy has only in-frame clones and leaves some out. This sample has about 510,000 clones, with approximately 95% found just once. Concerning this clone: In the same sample, other DNA sequences code for this CDR3.

This clonotype was obtained from a woman aged 25 to 39 in good health. The sample was naive CD4+ T cells sorted from blood. The subset is: CD45RA+ positively selected.

The CDR3 nucleotides read TGTGCCAGCAGCTTAGCTTCAGGAAACACCATATATTTT. Residues: CASSLASGNTIYF. The chain carries TRBV7-9 and TRBJ1-3; D unresolved. Trimming cost V 0 bases and J 4 bases, with 4 bases left between them. CDR3 size: 13 residues. Germline V gene data show CDR1 as SEHNR and CDR2 as FQNEAQ (reference sequence).